This T cell receptor (beta chain) originates from a study of blood T cell repertoires in COVID-19 (dated by TCRdb to 2018 to 2020). Background on the whole study: Collaborator samples came from the United States, Italy and Spain and covered acute and convalescent phases of COVID-19. The prospective study material was composed of cDNA or gDNA derived from T cells, B-cell-depleted T cells, or PBMCs. Subjects who had been exposed to COVID-19, were actively infected with it, or had recovered from it provided the deeply sampled blood TCRbeta repertoires that made up the dataset. The repertoires were released in a freely available public database intended as a resource for research on the immune response to SARS-CoV-2. Samples were obtained from the ongoing ImmuneRACE study (first 160 participants) and from over a thousand subjects provided by 6 global collaborators. A de-identified subject ID, COVID-19 status, age in years and sex were almost always included in the sample metadata. Where available, HLA class I and class II types were taken from metadata supplied by the sample provider and were not determined by assay-based typing. The study at large found these results: The quantity of clinical and demographic metadata differed by source and by participant and was supplied without curation.

About this clone itself: What antigen it recognizes has not been identified. One base away there is no much larger clone; base qualities are not given.

The collaborating institutions used their own protocols to collect whole blood in K2EDTA tubes. For TCRbeta analysis, collaborators shipped samples as frozen whole blood, isolated PBMCs, or DNA extracted from either of those sample types. The CDR3 runs 15 amino acids, cysteine and phenylalanine included. Only CDR3 DNA remains: 45 bases, in frame from the first base. The V and J ends are trimmed by 0 bases and 0 bases, leaving 8 bases between them. CDR1 LGHNA and CDR2 YNFKEQ were looked up in the germline V gene. The immunoSEQ Assay, a bias-controlled multiplex PCR, was used to amplify TCRbeta CDR3 regions from genomic DNA. In the original analysis: The number of nucleated cells in each sample was estimated by amplification of reference gene primers within the assay. To quantify the absolute abundance of each unique TCRbeta CDR3 rearrangement, sequence reads were collapsed and filtered. Productive Simpson clonality was computed per sample as the square root of Simpson's diversity index over productive rearrangements. Drawn from immuneACCESS, this table holds only the in-frame rearrangements with V and J called that TCRdb kept. Clones are partly lost; checked studies trace under half to an unresolved V gene and leave the rest unexplained. V and J calls and clone size are given by that table; D and trimming were obtained from the DNA. Counted in this sample were 90,000 to 120,000 clones; just over 85% of them appeared once. 2.4% of the sample is in the top ten clones.

The specimen was peripheral blood. This clonotype was obtained from a human donor in a cohort sampled during active COVID-19. Rearrangement joined TRBV4-2 to TRBJ2-5; the D segment could be TRBD1, given 5 matching bases. The CDR3 protein is CASSQDKTDQETQYF. The DNA sequence reads TGTGCCAGCAGCCAAGATAAGACAGACCAAGAGACCCAGTACTTC.